The following is a T cell receptor beta chain sequence with its context. This sample was taken from a study of blood T cell repertoires in COVID-19. As for the study in general: COVID-19 samples, acute and convalescent, were from the United States, Italy and Spain. T cells, B-cell-depleted T cells, or PBMCs provided the cDNA or gDNA that served as material.

This CDR3 region has 11 residues. CDR1 is KGHDR, CDR2 SFDVKD, per germline. Trimming removed 7 bases from V and 6 bases from J, with 8 bases in between. Under the authors' procedure: Reference gene primer amplification in the assay estimated nucleated cell counts. Clones were sequenced by immunoSEQ multiplex PCR, and TCRdb holds only the in-frame ones, with some missing. That table supplies the V and J calls and clone size; D and trimming were determined from the DNA. The sample carries roughly 220,000 clones, around 84% recorded once. Sequenced material: peripheral blood. The rearrangement links TRBV24-1 to TRBJ1-2; D remains ambiguous. The source is a man aged 25 to 40 with active or convalescent COVID-19. As DNA, the CDR3 is TGTGCCACCAGCGGGTTGGATGGCTACACCTTC. It encodes CATSGLDGYTF.